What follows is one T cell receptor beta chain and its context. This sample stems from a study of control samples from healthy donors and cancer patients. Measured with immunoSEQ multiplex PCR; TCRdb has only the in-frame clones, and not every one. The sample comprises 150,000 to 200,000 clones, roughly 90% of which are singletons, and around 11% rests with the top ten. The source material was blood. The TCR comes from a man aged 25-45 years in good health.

Here the CDR3 DNA reads TGTGCCAGCAGTGAAATTATTGGGACAGTGTCCTACGAGCAGTACTTC. It codes for CASSEIIGTVSYEQYF. The chain carries TRBV2 and TRBJ2-7; 7 bases are shared with TRBD1. The CDR3 runs to 16 residues. Per the germline V gene, CDR1 is SNHLY and CDR2 is FYNNEI. V lost 2 bases and J lost 1; bases outside the gene matches: 8.